One sample yielded the 28 T cell receptor beta chains listed below, sequenced in a study of CD8 T cells in ankylosing spondylitis. Study results and limitations: A TCR beta motif of fewer than ten highly homologous variants seemed to mark ankylosing spondylitis blood.

These receptors have no known antigen. TCRdb called the 5' RACE reads again in MiXCR, with one record for every CDR3 protein. The sample lists about 750,000 distinct CDR3 sequences, 15% to 20% seen once, with around 19% in the top ten. The sequenced sample consisted of blood, either unsorted or a sorted T cell fraction (not recorded which). These receptors were taken from a male donor with ankylosing spondylitis.

This chain's CDR3 is CASSQDGGAGQPQHF. The DNA of the CDR3 is TGCGCCAGCAGCCAAGATGGGGGGGCAGGGCAGCCCCAGCATTTT. The rearrangement uses TRBV4-3 and TRBJ1-5; a possible D gene is TRBD1 (6 bases). Looked up from germline, CDR1 is LGHNA and CDR2 is YSLEER. Trimming took 0 bases from V and 7 from J, leaving 13 bases between them. The length of the CDR3 is 15 residues.

In DNA, the CDR3 is TGCGCCAGCAGCCAAGGGGCAGGGAGGACCTACGAGCAGTACTTC. Encoded protein: CASSQGAGRTYEQYF. The chain uses TRBV4-1 and TRBJ2-7; D perhaps matches TRBD2 (6 bases). The germline CDR1 and CDR2 sequences are MGHRA and YSYEKL. V was trimmed by 1 base and J by 2 bases, leaving 12 bases between them. The CDR3 consists of 15 residues.

This chain joins TRBV9 and TRBJ1-6, with 11 bases aligning to TRBD1. The CDR3 covers 16 residues. V lost 0 bases and J lost 9; bases outside the gene matches: 5. Germline V gene lookup returns CDR1 SGDLS and CDR2 YYNGEE. The CDR3 reads CASSVEDGQGASPLHF. The CDR3 DNA follows: TGTGCCAGCAGCGTAGAGGACGGACAGGGGGCTTCACCCCTCCACTTT.

This clonotype was counted between two and nine times. This chain joins TRBV20-1 and TRBJ1-2; D ambiguous. This CDR3 has 13 residues. Between the trimmed V and J ends, which lost 3 bases and 2 bases, there was a span of 10 bases. Germline values: CDR1 DFQATT, CDR2 SNEGSKA (reference sequence). CDR3: CSASVDGNYGYTF. Here the CDR3 DNA reads TGCAGTGCTAGTGTCGACGGAAACTATGGCTACACCTTC.

To note about this clonotype: Sequence at one end of the junction differs from germline and may be a read error. The J gene is TRBJ2-3, the V gene TRBV11-2; 9 nucleotides line up with TRBD2. From germline, CDR1 is SGHAT and CDR2 FQNNGV. The CDR3 runs 16 residues. In DNA form, the CDR3 reads TGTGCCAGCACCTTATGGGCGGGGGGGAGCACAGATACGCAGTATTTT. Its protein product is CASTLWAGGSTDTQYF.

This clonotype turned up a few times. V usage is TRBV6-5 and J usage is TRBJ2-7; a weak D match, TRBD1 (5 bases). The V gene's germline CDR1 is MNHEY and CDR2 SVGAGI. The V and J ends lost 0 bases and 3 bases respectively, with 15 bases between them. There are 16 residues in the CDR3. In DNA, the CDR3 is TGTGCCAGCAGTTACTCGGGGCTAGACCGAAGCTACGAGCAGTACTTC. Its protein product is CASSYSGLDRSYEQYF.

This chain uses TRBV5-5 with TRBJ1-5, with 8 nucleotides matching TRBD1. This CDR3 has 16 residues. Germline CDR1 is SGHKS and CDR2 is YYEKEE (reference sequence). Trimming cost V 4 bases and J 5 bases; bases outside gene matches: 11. CDR3 loop: CASSLLGGQGDQPQHF. The CDR3 coding sequence is TGTGCCAGCAGCCTTTTGGGCGGACAGGGCGATCAGCCCCAGCATTTT.

The gene calls are TRBV5-6 and TRBJ2-1, with a possible D match to TRBD1 (5 bases). The CDR3 contains 14 residues. Trimming stripped 1 base from V and 4 bases from J, with 9 bases between. Germline V gene data show CDR1 as SGHDT and CDR2 as YYEEEE. The CDR3: CASSLRGFYNEQFF. The CDR3 coding sequence is TGTGCCAGCAGCTTGAGGGGATTTTACAATGAGCAGTTCTTC.

The rearrangement joins TRBV15 to TRBJ2-7, with 7 bases that match TRBD1. V shed 1 base and J 7 bases; nucleotides not matched to a gene: 10. CDR3 length: 15 amino acids. Germline lookup yields CDR1 LNHNV and CDR2 YYDKDF (reference sequence). Here the CDR3 reads CATSRGRTGLIEQYF. Here the CDR3 DNA reads TGTGCCACCAGCAGAGGTAGGACAGGCCTGATAGAGCAGTACTTC.

This clonotype turned up a few times. The V and J genes are TRBV5-5 and TRBJ2-1; perhaps TRBD2 as D (5 bases). V dropped 0 bases and J dropped 10 bases, with 8 bases sitting between them. CDR1 is SGHKS, CDR2 YYEKEE, per germline (reference sequence). The CDR3 spans 12 residues. CDR3 residues: CASSLVPGEQFF. Written as DNA, the CDR3 is TGTGCCAGCAGCTTGGTACCGGGGGAGCAGTTCTTC.

This clonotype was seen at least ten times. The chain carries TRBV5-1 and TRBJ1-6, with D unresolved. Germline V CDR1 and CDR2: SGHRS, YFSETQ. This CDR3 contains 16 residues. The V end was cut by 2 bases, the J end by 9 bases, with 18 bases between. The CDR3 DNA follows: TGCGCCAGCAGCTTTAACGGGATCGGGCGTGGTTCACCCCTCCACTTT. This sequence encodes CASSFNGIGRGSPLHF. Full variable domain (missing parts from reference TRBV5-1 and TRBJ1-6): KAGVTQTPRYLIKTRGQQVTLSCSPISGHRSVSWYQQTPGQGLQFLFEYFSETQRNKGNFPGRFSGRQFSNSRSEMNVSTLELGDSALYLCASSFNGIGRGSPLHFGNGTRLTVT.

This clonotype has only a few counts. The chain combines TRBV28 with TRBJ2-7; D not resolved. Germline CDR1 MDHEN, CDR2 SYDVKM. There are 13 residues in the CDR3. Trimming took off 3 bases at V and 0 bases at J, with 6 bases between the two ends. DNA for the CDR3: TGTGCCAGCAGTTTTAAGAGCTCCTACGAGCAGTACTTC. Its translation: CASSFKSSYEQYF.

This chain connects TRBV9 to TRBJ1-1, with unresolved D. The CDR3 consists of 12 residues. The V end was cut by 3 bases, the J end by 4 bases, with 7 bases between. CDR1 and CDR2 from the germline V gene are SGDLS and YYNGEE. CDR3 residues: CASSAMGTEAFF. CDR3 DNA sequence: TGTGCCAGCAGCGCCATGGGCACTGAAGCTTTCTTT.

This clonotype has a handful of counts. J is TRBJ1-1 and V is TRBV20-1; D unclear. The CDR3 is made up of 11 amino acids. Deletions cut 5 bases from V and 6 bases from J, with 10 bases between. CDR1 is DFQATT and CDR2 is SNEGSKA in the germline V gene (reference sequence). The CDR3 loop reads CSAWVGAEAFF. Written as DNA, the CDR3 is TGCAGTGCTTGGGTCGGGGCTGAAGCTTTCTTT.

This clonotype appeared a few times. This sequence joins TRBV7-9 and TRBJ2-7; TRBD2 matches at 7 bases. Germline CDR1 is SEHNR and CDR2 is FQNEAQ (reference sequence). The CDR3 runs to 13 residues. V gave up 3 bases and J gave up 4 bases; unmatched junction bases: 3. The CDR3 is CASSFWGGYEQYF. The CDR3 DNA sequence: TGTGCCAGCAGCTTCTGGGGGGGATACGAGCAGTACTTC.

The CDR3 here is CSARPSGRALNTGELFF. The CDR3, as DNA: TGCAGTGCTCGCCCCAGCGGGAGGGCCCTGAACACCGGGGAGCTGTTTTTT. The chain links TRBV20-1 to TRBJ2-2, with TRBD2 matching 10 bases. The length of the CDR3 is 17 residues. CDR1 is DFQATT and CDR2 is SNEGSKA in the germline V gene (reference sequence). V shed 5 bases and J 1 base; nucleotides not matched to a gene: 10.

The CDR3 sequence is CSVDSGGRTTNYGYTF. The CDR3 DNA reads as TGCAGCGTTGACAGTGGGGGGAGAACTACTAACTATGGCTACACCTTC. The chain recombines TRBV29-1 with TRBJ1-2, with D tentatively TRBD1 (5 bases). V lost 3 bases to trimming and J lost 0 bases, with 17 bases between them. CDR3 size: 16 residues. Germline CDR1 SQVTM, CDR2 ANQGSEA. Full variable domain (rest looked up from reference TRBV29-1 and TRBJ1-2): SAVISQKPSRDICQRGTSLTIQCQVDSQVTMMFWYRQQPGQSLTLIATANQGSEATYESGFVIDKFPISRPNLTFSTLTVSNMSPEDSSIYLCSVDSGGRTTNYGYTFGSGTRLTVV.

The sample holds a few counts of this clonotype. An end of the junction differs from the germline gene, which may be a read error. The chain is built from TRBV4-3 and TRBJ2-5; no clear D gene. The CDR3 is made up of 16 amino acids. CDR1 and CDR2 from the germline V gene are LGHNA and YSLEER. The CDR3 reads CASSQGSARLQGTQYF. The CDR3 DNA follows: TGCGCCAGCAGCCAAGGAAGCGCGCGGTTGCAAGGGACCCAGTACTTC.

The sample holds many counts of this clonotype. V and J are TRBV4-3 and TRBJ1-2; D is perhaps TRBD1 (5 bases). The CDR3 covers 14 residues. Germline V CDR1 and CDR2: LGHNA, YSLEER. V lost 1 base and J 5 bases, leaving 11 bases between the germline ends. CDR3 bases: TGCGCCAGCAGCCAAGCCGTTGGGGGTTATGGCTACACCTTC. Its protein product is CASSQAVGGYGYTF.

The chain couples TRBV11-2 to TRBJ2-3; 14 bases fit TRBD2. The V gene's germline CDR1 is SGHAT and CDR2 FQNNGV. The CDR3 sequence is 17 residues long. Trimming took 5 bases from V and 3 from J; bases not matched to a gene: 7. The CDR3 spells CASSQPGLAGVTDTQYF. CDR3 bases: TGTGCCAGCAGCCAACCGGGACTAGCGGGAGTTACAGATACGCAGTATTTT.

This clonotype has only a few counts. The chain employs TRBV9 and TRBJ2-1; 7 bases fit TRBD2. Trimming cost V 4 bases and J 3 bases; bases outside gene matches: 13. The germline V gene has CDR1 SGDLS and CDR2 YYNGEE. This CDR3 comprises 17 residues. The DNA for the CDR3 is TGTGCCAGCAGCAGGAGCGGGACTGGACTTGGCTACAATGAGCAGTTCTTC. This translates into CASSRSGTGLGYNEQFF.

The chain employs TRBV7-2 and TRBJ2-1, with D perhaps TRBD2 (6 bases). From germline, CDR1 is SGHTA and CDR2 FQGNSA. V was shortened by 1 base and J by 0 bases, with 13 bases between the two germline ends. This CDR3 is 17 amino acids long. This chain's CDR3 is CASSLGLGLSSYNEQFF. The CDR3 DNA reads as TGTGCCAGCAGCTTAGGGTTGGGACTTAGCTCCTACAATGAGCAGTTCTTC.

The chain joins TRBV2 to TRBJ2-7, with 10 bases aligning to TRBD2. This CDR3 contains 16 residues. The V segment lost 2 bases and the J segment 0 bases; nucleotides outside the gene matches: 4. Germline V gene sequence: CDR1 SNHLY, CDR2 FYNNEI. CDR3 in DNA: TGTGCCAGCAGTGAACAACTAGCGGGGAGCTCCTACGAGCAGTACTTC. Its translation is CASSEQLAGSSYEQYF.

This clonotype has a count of ten or more. V gene TRBV20-1 combines with J gene TRBJ2-7; TRBD2 is a possible D gene (5 bases). Trimming removed 0 bases at V and 3 bases at J, with 15 bases between. The CDR3 spans 15 residues. Germline CDR1 is DFQATT and CDR2 is SNEGSKA (reference sequence). The CDR3 nucleotides are TGCAGTGCTAGAGATGGAGAGGGATTTGTCTACGAGCAGTACTTC. Protein sequence: CSARDGEGFVYEQYF.

This clonotype has a handful of counts. The chain combines TRBV20-1 with TRBJ2-5, with unresolved D. Germline V gene data show CDR1 as DFQATT and CDR2 as SNEGSKA (reference sequence). Deletions cut 1 base from V and 2 bases from J, with 8 bases between. This CDR3 is built from 13 residues. CDR3 DNA: TGCAGTGCTAGAGTAGCTAGTCAAGAGACCCAGTACTTC. It encodes CSARVASQETQYF.

The table lists this clonotype with a few counts. The chain links TRBV15 to TRBJ2-4, with no clear D. The V gene lost 8 bases and the J gene lost 7 bases, with 9 bases spanning the gap. Germline V gene lookup returns CDR1 LNHNV and CDR2 YYDKDF (reference sequence). CDR3 length equals 11 residues. This chain's CDR3 is CATAEKNIQYF. DNA for the CDR3: TGTGCCACCGCCGAAAAGAACATTCAGTACTTC.

This clonotype showed up just a few times. CDR3 in amino acids: CASSQDGGIITGELFF. DNA of the CDR3: TGTGCCAGCAGCCAAGATGGGGGGATAATTACCGGGGAGCTGTTTTTT. The chain couples TRBV4-2 to TRBJ2-2, with D possibly TRBD2 on 6 matching bases. Between the trimmed V and J ends, which lost 0 bases and 5 bases, there was a span of 13 bases. Per germline, CDR1 LGHNA and CDR2 YNFKEQ. The CDR3 length is 16 residues.

The chain combines TRBV4-3 with TRBJ1-6, with a possible D match to TRBD1 (6 bases). The V gene's germline CDR1 is LGHNA and CDR2 YSLEER. The CDR3 runs 15 residues. V dropped 1 base and J dropped 10 bases, with 14 bases sitting between them. CDR3 DNA: TGCGCCAGCAGCCAAGTAGGAGGGGGGATATCACCCCTCCACTTT. Amino acids: CASSQVGGGISPLHF.